Listed below are T cell receptor beta chains from one sample, sequenced in a study of shared clonotypes between healthy human individuals. Sequenced by immunoSEQ multiplex PCR; TCRdb stores in-frame clones only, minus some. The sample consists of some 1.5 million clones, 98% of them appearing once. Sequencing was done on a sample of naive CD4+ T cells sorted from blood. The receptors were gathered from a young man in good health. Both conserved end residues are part of each CDR3. A D gene is named only where the DNA matches it firmly. Rows give clone size only sometimes, using once, few, many, or a class for an expanded clone.

d_gene	v_gene	j_gene	abundance	CDR3aa	CDR3nt
.	TRBV7-2	TRBJ1-1	.	CASSLEWLNTEAFF	TGTGCCAGCAGCTTAGAATGGTTGAACACTGAAGCTTTCTTT
TRBD1	TRBV19	TRBJ1-5	.	CASSPGQGSNQPQHF	TGTGCCAGTAGCCCGGGACAGGGTAGCAATCAGCCCCAGCATTTT
TRBD1	TRBV7-6	TRBJ2-7	.	CASSAPGTGTYEQYF	TGTGCCAGCAGCGCCCCCGGGACAGGGACCTACGAGCAGTACTTC
.	TRBV5-4	TRBJ1-4	once	CASSLEQGMTNEKLFF	TGTGCCAGCAGCTTGGAACAGGGAATGACTAATGAAAAACTGTTTTTT
TRBD1	TRBV19	TRBJ1-5	once	CASSLLGQGVQHF	TGTGCCAGTAGTCTGCTAGGACAGGGGGTCCAGCATTTT
TRBD2	TRBV5-4	TRBJ2-1	.	CASSPRLAGTNEQFF	TGTGCCAGCAGCCCAAGACTAGCGGGAACCAATGAGCAGTTCTTC
.	TRBV6-5	TRBJ2-7	.	CASSYLGRSSYEQYF	TGTGCCAGCAGTTACCTGGGGAGGTCCTCCTACGAGCAGTACTTC
.	TRBV5-5	TRBJ2-7	.	CASSLGWGPDEQYF	TGTGCCAGCAGCTTGGGGTGGGGGCCGGACGAGCAGTACTTC
.	TRBV6-5	TRBJ2-7	.	CASSPLAGSYEQYF	TGTGCCAGCAGTCCCCTTGCGGGAAGCTACGAGCAGTACTTC
TRBD1	TRBV6-6	TRBJ1-5	.	CASSSQGDQPQHF	TGTGCCAGCAGTTCACAGGGGGATCAGCCCCAGCATTTT
TRBD1	TRBV10-3	TRBJ2-5	.	CAIMKDRANQETQYF	TGTGCCATCATGAAGGACAGGGCCAACCAAGAGACCCAGTACTTC
TRBD1	TRBV29-1	TRBJ2-7	.	CSVGVGTGAYEQYF	TGCAGCGTCGGAGTCGGGACAGGGGCCTACGAGCAGTACTTC
.	TRBV15	TRBJ2-3	.	CATSRDRDPEDTQYF	TGTGCCACCAGCAGAGACCGGGACCCAGAAGATACGCAGTATTTT
TRBD1	TRBV27	TRBJ1-1	.	CASSLRQGLALNTEAFF	TGTGCCAGCAGTCTCCGACAGGGATTAGCTTTGAACACTGAAGCTTTCTTT
.	TRBV6-5	TRBJ1-1	.	CASSGRGLTEAFF	TGTGCCAGCAGCGGGCGTGGGTTGACTGAAGCTTTCTTT
TRBD1	TRBV6-6	TRBJ2-2	.	CASSRGTANTGELFF	TGTGCCAGCAGTCGAGGGACAGCGAACACCGGGGAGCTGTTTTTT
.	TRBV7-9	TRBJ2-1	.	CASSLLLAIPPIF	TGTGCCAGCAGCTTACTCTTAGCCATCCCCCCAATCTTC
.	TRBV15	TRBJ2-7	.	CATSTHGATIIYEQYF	TGTGCCACCAGCACTCACGGGGCGACAATAATCTACGAGCAGTACTTC
.	TRBV11-2	TRBJ2-2	.	CASSRDWNTGELFF	TGTGCCAGCAGCCGGGACTGGAACACCGGGGAGCTGTTTTTT
.	TRBV9	TRBJ2-1	.	CASSGSGVGNEQFF	TGTGCCAGCAGCGGCAGCGGAGTAGGCAATGAGCAGTTCTTC
.	TRBV14	TRBJ2-2	.	CASSPTLPAGELFF	TGTGCCAGCAGTCCGACACTTCCTGCCGGGGAGCTGTTTTTT
.	TRBV9	TRBJ2-1	.	CASSVEPAEVGEQFF	TGTGCCAGCAGCGTAGAACCGGCCGAGGTTGGTGAGCAGTTCTTC
.	TRBV9	TRBJ2-4	.	CASSAQGALAKNIQYF	TGTGCCAGCAGTGCGCAGGGTGCCCTAGCCAAAAACATTCAGTACTTC
.	TRBV5-1	TRBJ2-7	.	CASSLVMGVGGEQYF	TGCGCCAGCAGCTTAGTGATGGGAGTGGGCGGCGAGCAGTACTTC
.	TRBV5-4	TRBJ2-3	.	CASSLGTSTDTQYF	TGTGCCAGCAGCCTAGGGACGAGCACAGATACGCAGTATTTT
.	TRBV5-1	TRBJ2-7	.	CASSAAAGSPREQYF	TGCGCCAGCAGCGCGGCCGCCGGGTCACCACGCGAGCAGTACTTC
.	TRBV28	TRBJ1-4	.	CASSSRAVNEKLFF	TGTGCCAGCTCATCAAGGGCAGTAAATGAAAAACTGTTTTTT
.	TRBV29-1	TRBJ1-5	.	CSVCWKGVNQPQHF	TGCAGCGTTTGTTGGAAGGGGGTTAATCAGCCCCAGCATTTT
TRBD1	TRBV5-1	TRBJ2-7	.	CASSPGQGLPYEQYF	TGCGCCAGCAGCCCGGGACAGGGGTTACCCTACGAGCAGTACTTC
.	TRBV14	TRBJ2-3	.	CASGRDTQYF	TGTGCCAGCGGGAGAGATACGCAGTATTTT
TRBD2	TRBV7-8	TRBJ2-7	.	CASSFLSSGSEQYF	TGTGCCAGCAGCTTTCTCTCTAGCGGGAGCGAGCAGTACTTC
.	TRBV5-1	TRBJ2-3	once	CASSLASQGLTDTQYF	TGCGCCAGCAGCTTGGCCTCACAGGGACTCACAGATACGCAGTATTTT
TRBD2	TRBV6-5	TRBJ2-7	.	CASSYVTSDPRSEQYF	TGTGCCAGCAGTTACGTGACTAGCGACCCCCGTTCCGAGCAGTACTTC
.	TRBV2	TRBJ1-2	once	CASSGGGSYTF	TGTGCCAGCAGTGGGGGAGGGAGCTACACCTTC
.	TRBV11-3	TRBJ2-7	.	CASSPRGRGNEQYF	TGTGCCAGCAGCCCTAGAGGCAGGGGCAACGAGCAGTACTTC
TRBD2	TRBV2	TRBJ2-1	.	CASASGIYNEQFF	TGTGCCAGCGCTAGCGGGATCTACAATGAGCAGTTCTTC
.	TRBV10-3	TRBJ2-5	.	CAISGERQKRDQETQYF	TGTGCCATCAGTGGAGAGCGACAGAAGCGGGACCAAGAGACCCAGTACTTC
.	TRBV7-8	TRBJ1-2	.	CASSPEWGRGGGYTF	TGTGCCAGCAGCCCCGAATGGGGCAGGGGAGGCGGCTACACCTTC
TRBD1	TRBV28	TRBJ1-4	.	CASSGQVRATNEKLFF	TGTGCCAGCAGCGGACAGGTTCGGGCAACTAATGAAAAACTGTTTTTT